This T cell receptor (beta chain) was identified in a study of blood T cells in healthy people across ages. Turning to this clonotype: Its specificity is unknown.

Study-wide results and caveats: No conclusive comparison of naive versus antigen-experienced cells was possible with unsorted PBMCs. TCR beta diversity tracked closely with naive T cell percentage.

Trimming took off 1 base at V and 0 bases at J, with 11 bases between the two ends. CDR3 length equals 16 residues. Germline V gene sequence: CDR1 SGHAT, CDR2 FQNNGV. The use of a sample-barcoded 5' primer and a J-beta primer mix characterized a second PCR of about 7 to 12 cycles. Carrying 12 random nucleotides, a template-switch adaptor labeled each individual cDNA molecule. TCRdb processed the 5' RACE reads anew with MiXCR; each CDR3 protein has one entry. The table shows about 670,000 distinct CDR3 sequences, with about 51% occurring only once. Those donating, healthy Caucasian individuals from Russia, were aged roughly 6 to 90.

The sequence derives from a woman aged 80 or older in good health. This chain connects TRBV11-2 to TRBJ2-3; tentative D call: TRBD2 (5 bases). Sequenced input: blood. This CDR3 reads CASSLGFSESTDTQYF. The CDR3 DNA reads TGTGCCAGCAGCTTAGGATTTAGCGAAAGCACAGATACGCAGTATTTT.